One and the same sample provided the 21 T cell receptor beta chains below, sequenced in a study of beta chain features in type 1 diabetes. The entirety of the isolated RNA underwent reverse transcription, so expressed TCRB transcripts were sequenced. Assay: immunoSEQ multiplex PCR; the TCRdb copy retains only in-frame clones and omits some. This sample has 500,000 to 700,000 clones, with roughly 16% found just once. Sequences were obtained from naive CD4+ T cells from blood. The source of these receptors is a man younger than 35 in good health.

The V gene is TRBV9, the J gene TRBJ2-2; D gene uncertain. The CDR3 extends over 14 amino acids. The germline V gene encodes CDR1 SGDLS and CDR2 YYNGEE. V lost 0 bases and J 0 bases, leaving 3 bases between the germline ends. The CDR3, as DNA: TGTGCCAGCAGCGTAGTACCGAACACCGGGGAGCTGTTTTTT. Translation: CASSVVPNTGELFF.

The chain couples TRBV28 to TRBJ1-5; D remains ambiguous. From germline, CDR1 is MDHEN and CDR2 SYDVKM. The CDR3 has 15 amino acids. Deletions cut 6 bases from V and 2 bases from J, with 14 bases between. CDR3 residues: CASSAGVMGNQPQHF. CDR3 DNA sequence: TGTGCCAGCAGCGCCGGGGTTATGGGCAATCAGCCCCAGCATTTT.

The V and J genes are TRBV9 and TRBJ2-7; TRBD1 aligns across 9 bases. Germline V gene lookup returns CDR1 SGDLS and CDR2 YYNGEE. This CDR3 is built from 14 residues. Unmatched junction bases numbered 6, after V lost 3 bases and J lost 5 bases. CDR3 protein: CASSGGTGRHEQYF. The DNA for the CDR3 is TGTGCCAGCAGCGGAGGGACAGGGAGACACGAGCAGTACTTC.

CDR3: CASSPSNGGGSYEQYF. The CDR3 DNA sequence: TGTGCCAGCTCACCAAGTAACGGGGGCGGTTCCTACGAGCAGTACTTC. This chain connects TRBV18 to TRBJ2-7, with D possibly being TRBD1 or TRBD2 (6 bases each). Trimming removed 2 bases from V and 1 base from J, with 15 bases in between. In germline, CDR1 is KGHSH, CDR2 LQKENI. This CDR3 spans 16 amino acids.

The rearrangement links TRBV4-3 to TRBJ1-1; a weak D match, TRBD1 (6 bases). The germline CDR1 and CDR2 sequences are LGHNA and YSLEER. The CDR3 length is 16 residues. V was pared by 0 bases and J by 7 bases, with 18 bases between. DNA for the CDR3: TGCGCCAGCAGCCAAGATTCCGGATGGGGGGCGATTGAAGCTTTCTTT. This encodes CASSQDSGWGAIEAFF.

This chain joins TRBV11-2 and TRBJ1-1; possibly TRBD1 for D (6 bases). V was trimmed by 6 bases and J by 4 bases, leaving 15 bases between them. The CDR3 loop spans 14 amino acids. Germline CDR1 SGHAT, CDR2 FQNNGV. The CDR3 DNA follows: TGTGCCAGCAGGCAAGGGCTACAGGGCACTGAAGCTTTCTTT. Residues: CASRQGLQGTEAFF.

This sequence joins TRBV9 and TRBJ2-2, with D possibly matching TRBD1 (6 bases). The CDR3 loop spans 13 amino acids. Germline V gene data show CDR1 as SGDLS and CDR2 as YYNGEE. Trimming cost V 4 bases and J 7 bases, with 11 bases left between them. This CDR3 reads CASSWTALGELFF. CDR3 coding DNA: TGTGCCAGCAGCTGGACAGCCCTCGGGGAGCTGTTTTTT.

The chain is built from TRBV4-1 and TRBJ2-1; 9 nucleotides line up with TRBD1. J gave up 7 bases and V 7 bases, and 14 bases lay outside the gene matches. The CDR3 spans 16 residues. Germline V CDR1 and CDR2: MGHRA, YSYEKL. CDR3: CASKNAGTGKFNEQFF. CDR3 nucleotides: TGCGCCAGCAAAAACGCCGGGACAGGGAAGTTTAATGAGCAGTTCTTC.

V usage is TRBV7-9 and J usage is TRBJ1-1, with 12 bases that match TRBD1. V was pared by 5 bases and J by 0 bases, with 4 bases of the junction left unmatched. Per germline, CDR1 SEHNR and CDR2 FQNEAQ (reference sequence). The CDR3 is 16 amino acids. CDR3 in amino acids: CASSPGTGGLNTEAFF. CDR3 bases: TGTGCCAGCAGCCCCGGGACAGGGGGCCTGAACACTGAAGCTTTCTTT.

The CDR3 sequence: CASSPGSQTSSYEQYF. The CDR3 bases are TGTGCCAGCTCACCAGGGTCTCAAACGAGCTCCTACGAGCAGTACTTC. The chain has TRBV18 and TRBJ2-7; D gene unclear. CDR3 size: 16 residues. Germline CDR1 and CDR2: KGHSH and LQKENI. Trimming took 2 bases from V and 0 from J, leaving 14 bases between them.

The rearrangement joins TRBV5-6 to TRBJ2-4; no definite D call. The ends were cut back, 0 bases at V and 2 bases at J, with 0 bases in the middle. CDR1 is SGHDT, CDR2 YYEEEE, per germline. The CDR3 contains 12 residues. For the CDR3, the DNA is TGTGCCAGCAGCTTGGCCAAAAACATTCAGTACTTC. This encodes CASSLAKNIQYF.

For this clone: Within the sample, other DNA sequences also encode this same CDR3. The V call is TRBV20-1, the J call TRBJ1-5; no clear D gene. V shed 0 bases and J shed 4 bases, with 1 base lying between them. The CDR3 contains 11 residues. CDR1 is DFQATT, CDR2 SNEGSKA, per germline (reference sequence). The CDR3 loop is CSARDNQPQHF. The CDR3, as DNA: TGCAGTGCTAGAGATAATCAGCCCCAGCATTTT.

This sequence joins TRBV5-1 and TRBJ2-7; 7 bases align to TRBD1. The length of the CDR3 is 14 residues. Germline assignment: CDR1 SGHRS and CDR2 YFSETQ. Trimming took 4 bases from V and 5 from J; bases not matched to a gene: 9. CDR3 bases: TGCGCCAGCAGCCCCGACAGGGCTGACCACGAGCAGTACTTC. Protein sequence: CASSPDRADHEQYF.

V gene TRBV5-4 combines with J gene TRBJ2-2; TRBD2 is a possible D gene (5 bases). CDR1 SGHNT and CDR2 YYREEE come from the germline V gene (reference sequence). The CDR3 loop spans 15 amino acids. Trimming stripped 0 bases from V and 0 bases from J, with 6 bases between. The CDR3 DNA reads TGTGCCAGCAGCTTGGCCGGGGCGAACACCGGGGAGCTGTTTTTT. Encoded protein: CASSLAGANTGELFF. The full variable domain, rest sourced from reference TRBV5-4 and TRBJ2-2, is ETGVTQSPTHLIKTRGQQVTLRCSSQSGHNTVSWYQQALGQGPQFIFQYYREEENGRGNFPPRFSGLQFPNYSSELNVNALELDDSALYLCASSLAGANTGELFFGEGSRLTVL.

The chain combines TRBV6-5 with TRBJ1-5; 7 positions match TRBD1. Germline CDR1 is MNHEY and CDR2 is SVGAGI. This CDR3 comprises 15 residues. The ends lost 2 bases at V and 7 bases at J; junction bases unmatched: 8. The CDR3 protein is CASSYDRALAQPQHF. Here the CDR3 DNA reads TGTGCCAGCAGTTACGACAGGGCGCTCGCCCAGCCCCAGCATTTT.

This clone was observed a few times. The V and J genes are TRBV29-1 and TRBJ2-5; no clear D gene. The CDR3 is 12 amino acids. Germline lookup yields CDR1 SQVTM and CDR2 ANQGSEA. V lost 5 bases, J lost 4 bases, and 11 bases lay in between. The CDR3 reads CSVLGIGETQYF. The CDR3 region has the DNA TGCAGCGTTTTGGGGATCGGAGAGACCCAGTACTTC.

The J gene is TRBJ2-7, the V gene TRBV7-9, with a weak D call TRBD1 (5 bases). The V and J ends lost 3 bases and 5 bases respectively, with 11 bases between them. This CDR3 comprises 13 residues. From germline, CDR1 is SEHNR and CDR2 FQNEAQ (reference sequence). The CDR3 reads CASSFRRADEQYF. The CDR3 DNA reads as TGTGCCAGCAGCTTCCGCAGGGCCGACGAGCAGTACTTC.

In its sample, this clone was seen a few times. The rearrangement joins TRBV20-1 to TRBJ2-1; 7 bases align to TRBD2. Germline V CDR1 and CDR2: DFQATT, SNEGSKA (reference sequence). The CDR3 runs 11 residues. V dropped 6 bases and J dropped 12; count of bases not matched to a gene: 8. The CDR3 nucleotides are TGCAGTGCCCCCCGCAGGGAGGGGCAGTTCTTC. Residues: CSAPRREGQFF.

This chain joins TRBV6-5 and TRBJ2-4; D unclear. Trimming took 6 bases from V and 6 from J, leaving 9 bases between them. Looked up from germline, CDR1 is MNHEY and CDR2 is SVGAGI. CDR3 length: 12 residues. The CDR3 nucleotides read TGTGCCAGCAGGTCGTCGGTAAACATTCAGTACTTC. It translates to CASRSSVNIQYF.

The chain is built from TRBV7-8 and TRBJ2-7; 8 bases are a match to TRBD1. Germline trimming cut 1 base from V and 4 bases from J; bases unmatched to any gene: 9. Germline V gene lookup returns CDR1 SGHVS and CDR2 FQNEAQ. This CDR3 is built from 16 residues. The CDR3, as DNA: TGTGCCAGCAGCTTAGAAAGGGGACAGGAGGGTTACGAGCAGTACTTC. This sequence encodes CASSLERGQEGYEQYF.

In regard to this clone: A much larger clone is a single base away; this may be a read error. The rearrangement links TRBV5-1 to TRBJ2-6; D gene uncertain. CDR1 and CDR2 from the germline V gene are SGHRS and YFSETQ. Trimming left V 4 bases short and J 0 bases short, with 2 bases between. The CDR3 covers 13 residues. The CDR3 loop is CASSPSGANVLTF. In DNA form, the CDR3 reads TGCGCCAGCAGCCCCTCTGGGGCCAACGTCCTGACTTTC.